The entry below gives a single TCR beta chain sequence along with its context. Its antigen is still unknown. Specified treatment: approximately 18 received Ad26.COV2.S at low or high dose, single or two shots; 5 received placebo; per-sample allocation not given. Samples were taken on day 63 after the first vaccine or placebo injection. Expressing Wuhan-strain SARS-CoV-2 spike, an Ad26 vector served as the vaccine. TCRdb's table, derived via immunoSEQ multiplex PCR, lists solely in-frame clones and lacks some. The data show 500,000 or so clones, about 83% seen once. The ends were cut back, 2 bases at V and 0 bases at J, with 11 bases in the middle. Germline CDR1 ENHRY, CDR2 SYGVKD. The CDR3 covers 15 residues. These data come from a study of Ad26.COV2.S vaccination and SARS-CoV-2 variants. Study-level points and caveats: Substantial response breadth was reportedly seen for spike-specific CD8+ and CD4+ T cells after vaccination. Recipients of either vaccine or placebo displayed similar breadth of non-spike TCRs.

The V call is TRBV10-3, the J call TRBJ2-7; D might be TRBD2 (5 bases). The sequenced sample was peripheral blood, obtained in a trial of Ad26.COV2.S vaccine versus placebo. The source is a person between 18 and 60 years old who received the Ad26.COV2.S COVID-19 vaccine or a placebo. The CDR3 coding sequence is TGTGCCATCAGTGAGCCGGGGAACAGCTCCTACGAGCAGTACTTC. This sequence encodes CAISEPGNSSYEQYF.